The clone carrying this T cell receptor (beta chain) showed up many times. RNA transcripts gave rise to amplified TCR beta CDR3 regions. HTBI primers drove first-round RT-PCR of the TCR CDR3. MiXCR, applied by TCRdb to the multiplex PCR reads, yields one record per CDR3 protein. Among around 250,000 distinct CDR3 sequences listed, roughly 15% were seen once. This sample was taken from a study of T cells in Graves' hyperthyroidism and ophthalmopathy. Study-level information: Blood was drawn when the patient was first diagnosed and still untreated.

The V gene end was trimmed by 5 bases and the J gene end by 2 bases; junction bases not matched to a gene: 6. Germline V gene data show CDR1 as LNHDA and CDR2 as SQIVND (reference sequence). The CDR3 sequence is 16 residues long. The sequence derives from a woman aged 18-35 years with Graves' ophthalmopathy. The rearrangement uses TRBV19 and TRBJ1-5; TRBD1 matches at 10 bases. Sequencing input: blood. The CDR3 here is CASSVSGQGRNQPQHF. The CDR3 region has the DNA TGTGCCAGTAGTGTCTCGGGACAGGGGCGCAATCAGCCCCAGCATTTT.